The text below deals with one T cell receptor beta chain. This CDR3 is 11 amino acids long. V was cut by 3 bases and J by 7 bases, with 7 bases left in between. Germline V gene sequence: CDR1 MNHNS, CDR2 SASEGT. The data stem from a study of blood T cell repertoires in COVID-19. Looking at the study overall: The United States, Italy and Spain provided the acute and convalescent COVID-19 samples. From T cells, B-cell-depleted T cells, or PBMCs came the material, which was cDNA or gDNA.

The protocol was immunoSEQ multiplex PCR, while the TCRdb copy is restricted to in-frame clones and leaves out a portion. This table has about 240,000 clones, approximately 85% appearing once. J is TRBJ2-7 and V is TRBV6-1; the D is unclear. The sequence was obtained from a woman aged 60-75 years with active or convalescent COVID-19. Sequenced material: peripheral blood. CDR3 region: CASSDRYEQYF. DNA for the CDR3: TGTGCCAGCAGTGATCGGTATGAGCAGTACTTC.